This T cell receptor (beta chain) came from a study of CD8 T cells in Susac syndrome. This clonotype was seen a single time. The junction does not match germline at one end; this may be a read error. With random hexamers, about 0.45 to 1 ug RNA was reverse transcribed. TCRdb recomputed calls from the immunoSEQ multiplex PCR reads with MiXCR, one row per CDR3 protein. The sample lists roughly 180,000 distinct CDR3 sequences, around 94% occurring once. This CDR3 has 15 amino acids. Germline-derived CDR1 and CDR2 are SSHAT and FNYEAQ (reference sequence). While serving as controls, healthy donors were matched for age and sex. TEMRA cells were enriched by FACS, while CD8+ and CD4+ T cells were obtained through a negative isolation that was performed magnetically.

J is TRBJ1-5 and V is TRBV7-7; 9 nucleotides align to TRBD1. The sequence derives from a human donor in good health. The sample consisted of CD4+ T cells from PBMCs. This CDR3 is CASSLAHRGQQPQHF. CDR3 sequence (DNA): TGTGCTAGCAGCTTAGCGCACAGGGGGCAGCAGCCCCAGCATTTT.